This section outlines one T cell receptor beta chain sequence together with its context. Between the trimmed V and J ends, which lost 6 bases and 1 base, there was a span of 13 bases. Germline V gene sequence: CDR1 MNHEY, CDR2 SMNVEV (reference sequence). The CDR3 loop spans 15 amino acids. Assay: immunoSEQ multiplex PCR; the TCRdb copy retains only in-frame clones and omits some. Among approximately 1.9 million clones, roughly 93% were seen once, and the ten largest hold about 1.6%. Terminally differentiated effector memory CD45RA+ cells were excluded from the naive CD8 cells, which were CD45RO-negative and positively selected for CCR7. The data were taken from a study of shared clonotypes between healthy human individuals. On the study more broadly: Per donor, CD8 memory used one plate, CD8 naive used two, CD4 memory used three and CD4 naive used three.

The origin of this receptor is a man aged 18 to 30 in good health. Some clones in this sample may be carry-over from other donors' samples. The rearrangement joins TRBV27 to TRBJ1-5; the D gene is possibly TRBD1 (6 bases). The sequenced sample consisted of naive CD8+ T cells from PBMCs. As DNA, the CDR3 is TGTGCCAGCAGGATACAGGGTCTGAGCAATCAGCCCCAGCATTTT. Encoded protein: CASRIQGLSNQPQHF.